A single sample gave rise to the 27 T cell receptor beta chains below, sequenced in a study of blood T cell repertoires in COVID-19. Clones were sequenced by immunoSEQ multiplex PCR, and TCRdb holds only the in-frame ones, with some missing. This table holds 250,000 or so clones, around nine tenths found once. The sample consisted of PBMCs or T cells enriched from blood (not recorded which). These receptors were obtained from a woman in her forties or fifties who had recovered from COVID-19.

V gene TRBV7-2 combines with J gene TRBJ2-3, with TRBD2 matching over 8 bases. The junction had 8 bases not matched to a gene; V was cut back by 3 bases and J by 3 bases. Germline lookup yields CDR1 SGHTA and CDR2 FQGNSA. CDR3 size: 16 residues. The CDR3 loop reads CASSFTGRAWTDTQYF. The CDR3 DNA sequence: TGTGCCAGCAGCTTTACCGGGAGGGCCTGGACAGATACGCAGTATTTT.

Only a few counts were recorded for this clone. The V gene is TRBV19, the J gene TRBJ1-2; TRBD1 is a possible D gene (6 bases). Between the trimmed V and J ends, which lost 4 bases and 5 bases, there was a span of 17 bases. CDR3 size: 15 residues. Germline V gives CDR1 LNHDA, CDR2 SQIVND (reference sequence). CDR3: CASSTRDIKEYGYTF. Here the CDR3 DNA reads TGTGCCAGTAGTACCCGGGACATTAAAGAGTATGGCTACACCTTC.

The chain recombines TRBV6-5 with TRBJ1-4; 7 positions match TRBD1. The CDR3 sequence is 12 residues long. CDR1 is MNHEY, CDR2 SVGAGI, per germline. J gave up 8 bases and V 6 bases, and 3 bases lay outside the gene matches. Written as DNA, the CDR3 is TGTGCCAGCAGGGACAGGAGCGAAAAACTGTTTTTT. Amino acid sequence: CASRDRSEKLFF.

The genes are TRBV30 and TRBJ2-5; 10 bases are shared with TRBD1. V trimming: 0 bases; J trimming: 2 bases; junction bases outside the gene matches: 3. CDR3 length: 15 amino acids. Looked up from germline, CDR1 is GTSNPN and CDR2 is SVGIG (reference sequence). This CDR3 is CAWSVRTGGQETQYF. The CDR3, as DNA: TGTGCCTGGAGTGTACGGACAGGGGGTCAAGAGACCCAGTACTTC.

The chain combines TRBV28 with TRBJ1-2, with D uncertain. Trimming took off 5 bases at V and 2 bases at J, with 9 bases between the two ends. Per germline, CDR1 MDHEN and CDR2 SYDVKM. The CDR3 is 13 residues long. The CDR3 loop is CASSPTVNYGYTF. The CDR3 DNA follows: TGTGCCAGCAGTCCCACGGTGAACTATGGCTACACCTTC.

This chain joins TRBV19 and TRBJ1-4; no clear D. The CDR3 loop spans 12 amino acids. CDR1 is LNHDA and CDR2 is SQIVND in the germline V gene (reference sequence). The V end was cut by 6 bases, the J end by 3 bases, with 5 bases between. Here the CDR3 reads CASSHPNEKLFF. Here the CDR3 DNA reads TGTGCCAGTAGCCATCCTAATGAAAAACTGTTTTTT.

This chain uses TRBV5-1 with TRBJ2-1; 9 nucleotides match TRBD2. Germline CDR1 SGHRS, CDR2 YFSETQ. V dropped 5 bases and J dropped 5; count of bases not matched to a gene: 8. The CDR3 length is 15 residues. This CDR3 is CASRSGLATNNEQFF. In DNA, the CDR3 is TGCGCCAGCAGATCCGGACTAGCGACTAACAATGAGCAGTTCTTC.

The CDR3: CASSHRQSYEQYF. In DNA, the CDR3 is TGTGCCAGCAGCCATCGACAGTCCTACGAGCAGTACTTC. The chain couples TRBV7-9 to TRBJ2-7; tentative D call: TRBD1 (5 bases). In germline, CDR1 is SEHNR, CDR2 FQNEAQ (reference sequence). CDR3 length: 13 residues. V was cut by 5 bases and J by 1 base, with 9 bases left in between.

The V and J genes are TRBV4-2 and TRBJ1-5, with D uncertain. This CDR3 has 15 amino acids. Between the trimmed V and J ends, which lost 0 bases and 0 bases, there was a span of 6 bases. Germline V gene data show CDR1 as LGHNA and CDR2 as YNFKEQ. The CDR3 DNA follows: TGTGCCAGCAGCCAAGATTGGCTTAGCAATCAGCCCCAGCATTTT. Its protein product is CASSQDWLSNQPQHF.

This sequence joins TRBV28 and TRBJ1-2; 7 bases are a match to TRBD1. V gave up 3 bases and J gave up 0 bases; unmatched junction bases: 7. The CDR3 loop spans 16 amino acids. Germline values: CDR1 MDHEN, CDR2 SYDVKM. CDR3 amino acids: CASSLEGASANYGYTF. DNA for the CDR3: TGTGCCAGCAGTTTGGAGGGGGCTTCAGCTAACTATGGCTACACCTTC.

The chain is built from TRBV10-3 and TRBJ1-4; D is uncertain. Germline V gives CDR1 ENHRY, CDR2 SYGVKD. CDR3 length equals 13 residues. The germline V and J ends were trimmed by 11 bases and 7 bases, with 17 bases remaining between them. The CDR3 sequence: CASYGGSGEKLFF. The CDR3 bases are TGTGCCTCTTACGGTGGCAGCGGTGAAAAACTGTTTTTT.

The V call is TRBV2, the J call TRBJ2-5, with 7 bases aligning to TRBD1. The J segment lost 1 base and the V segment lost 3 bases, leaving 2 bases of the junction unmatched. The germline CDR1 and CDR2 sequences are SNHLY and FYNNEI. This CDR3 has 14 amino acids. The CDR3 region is CASSEGTVQETQYF. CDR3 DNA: TGTGCCAGCAGTGAGGGGACAGTCCAAGAGACCCAGTACTTC.

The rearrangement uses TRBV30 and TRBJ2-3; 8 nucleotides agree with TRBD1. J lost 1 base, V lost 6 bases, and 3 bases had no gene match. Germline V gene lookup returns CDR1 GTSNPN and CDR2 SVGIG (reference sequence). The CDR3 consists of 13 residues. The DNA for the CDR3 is TGTGCCTGCGGACAGGGCGGCACAGATACGCAGTATTTT. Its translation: CACGQGGTDTQYF.

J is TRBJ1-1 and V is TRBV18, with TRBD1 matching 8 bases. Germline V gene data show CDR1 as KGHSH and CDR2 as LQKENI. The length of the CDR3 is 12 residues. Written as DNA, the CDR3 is TGTGGTACAGGGGGGGCGAACACTGAAGCTTTCTTT. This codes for CGTGGANTEAFF.

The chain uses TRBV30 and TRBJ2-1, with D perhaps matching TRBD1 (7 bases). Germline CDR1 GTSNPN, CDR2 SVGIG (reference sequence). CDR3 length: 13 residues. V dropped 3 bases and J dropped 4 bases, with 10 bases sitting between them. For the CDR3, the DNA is TGTGCCTGGAGGGGGGGACAGTACAATGAGCAGTTCTTC. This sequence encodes CAWRGGQYNEQFF.

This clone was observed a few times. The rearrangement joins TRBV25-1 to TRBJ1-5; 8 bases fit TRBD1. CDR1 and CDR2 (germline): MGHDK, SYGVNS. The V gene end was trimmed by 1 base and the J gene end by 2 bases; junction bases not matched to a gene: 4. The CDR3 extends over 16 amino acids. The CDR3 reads CASSESKGQGNQPQHF. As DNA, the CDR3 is TGTGCCAGCAGTGAATCAAAGGGACAGGGCAATCAGCCCCAGCATTTT.

This CDR3 reads CAISAGTSGTTDTQYF. The CDR3 coding sequence is TGTGCCATCAGTGCCGGGACTAGCGGGACAACAGATACGCAGTATTTT. This sequence joins TRBV10-3 and TRBJ2-3; TRBD2 aligns across 13 bases. The CDR3 runs to 16 residues. Germline CDR1 reads ENHRY; CDR2 reads SYGVKD. J gave up 3 bases and V 4 bases, and 4 bases lay outside the gene matches.

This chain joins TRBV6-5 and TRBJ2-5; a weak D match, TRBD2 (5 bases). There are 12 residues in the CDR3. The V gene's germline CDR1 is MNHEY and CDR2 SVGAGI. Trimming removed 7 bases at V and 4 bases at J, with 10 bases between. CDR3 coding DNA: TGTGCCAGCACTTCCAGCGGAGAGACCCAGTACTTC. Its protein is CASTSSGETQYF.

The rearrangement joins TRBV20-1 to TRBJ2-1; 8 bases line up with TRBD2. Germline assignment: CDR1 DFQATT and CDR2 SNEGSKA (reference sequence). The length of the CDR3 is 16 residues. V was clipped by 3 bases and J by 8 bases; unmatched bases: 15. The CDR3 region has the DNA TGCAGTGCTAGTAAACCAATAGCGGGATCAGTAGATGAGCAGTTCTTC. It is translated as CSASKPIAGSVDEQFF.

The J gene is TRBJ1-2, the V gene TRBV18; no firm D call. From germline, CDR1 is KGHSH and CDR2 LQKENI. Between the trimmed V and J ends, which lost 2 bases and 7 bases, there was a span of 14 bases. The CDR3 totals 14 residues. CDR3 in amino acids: CASSPESGVSGYTF. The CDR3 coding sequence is TGTGCCAGCTCACCAGAGAGCGGGGTTTCTGGCTACACCTTC. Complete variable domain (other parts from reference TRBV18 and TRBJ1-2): NAGVMQNPRHLVRRRGQEARLRCSPMKGHSHVYWYRQLPEEGLKFMVYLQKENIIDESGMPKERFSAEFPKEGPSILRIQQVVRGDSAAYFCASSPESGVSGYTFGSGTRLTVV.

CDR3 DNA: TGTGCCAGCAGCACCACAGGGCGAGCAGGCATTCAGTACTTC. Translation gives CASSTTGRAGIQYF. The genes are TRBV7-2 and TRBJ2-4; D is perhaps TRBD1 (6 bases). V was clipped by 5 bases and J by 9 bases, with 17 bases between them. Per germline, CDR1 SGHTA and CDR2 FQGNSA. The CDR3 spans 14 residues.

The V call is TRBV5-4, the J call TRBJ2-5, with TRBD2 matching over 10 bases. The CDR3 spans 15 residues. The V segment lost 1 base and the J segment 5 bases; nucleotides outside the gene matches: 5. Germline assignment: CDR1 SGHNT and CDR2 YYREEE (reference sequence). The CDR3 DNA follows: TGTGCCAGCAGCTTGAGGCTAGCGGGAGCGGAGACCCAGTACTTC. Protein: CASSLRLAGAETQYF.

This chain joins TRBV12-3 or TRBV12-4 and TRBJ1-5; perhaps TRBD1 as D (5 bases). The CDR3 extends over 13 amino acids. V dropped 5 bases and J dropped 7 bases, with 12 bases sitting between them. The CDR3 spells CASSLRGDQPQHF. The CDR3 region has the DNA TGTGCCAGCAGTCTCCGGGGGGACCAGCCCCAGCATTTT.

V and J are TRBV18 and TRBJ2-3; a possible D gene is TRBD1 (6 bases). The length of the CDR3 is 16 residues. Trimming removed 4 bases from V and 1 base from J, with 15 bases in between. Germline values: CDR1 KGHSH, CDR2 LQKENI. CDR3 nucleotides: TGTGCCAGCTCACTCACTTCCGGACAGCGCACAGATACGCAGTATTTT. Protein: CASSLTSGQRTDTQYF.

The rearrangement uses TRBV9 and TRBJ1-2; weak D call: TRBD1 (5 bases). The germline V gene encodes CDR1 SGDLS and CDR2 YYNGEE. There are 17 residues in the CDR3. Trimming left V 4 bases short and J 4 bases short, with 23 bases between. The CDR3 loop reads CASSPPNTGRTLYGYTF. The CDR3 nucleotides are TGTGCCAGCAGCCCCCCTAACACAGGACGAACTCTCTATGGCTACACCTTC. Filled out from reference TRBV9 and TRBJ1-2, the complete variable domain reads DSGVTQTPKHLITATGQRVTLRCSPRSGDLSVYWYQQSLDQGLQFLIQYYNGEERAKGNILERFSAQQFPDLHSELNLSSLELGDSALYFCASSPPNTGRTLYGYTFGSGTRLTVV.

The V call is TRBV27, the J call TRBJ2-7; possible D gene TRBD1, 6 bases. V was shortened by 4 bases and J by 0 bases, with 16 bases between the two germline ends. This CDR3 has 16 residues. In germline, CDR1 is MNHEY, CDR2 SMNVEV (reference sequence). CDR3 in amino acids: CASSSSYRDNSYEQYF. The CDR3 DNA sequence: TGTGCCAGCAGTTCCTCCTACCGGGACAACTCCTACGAGCAGTACTTC.

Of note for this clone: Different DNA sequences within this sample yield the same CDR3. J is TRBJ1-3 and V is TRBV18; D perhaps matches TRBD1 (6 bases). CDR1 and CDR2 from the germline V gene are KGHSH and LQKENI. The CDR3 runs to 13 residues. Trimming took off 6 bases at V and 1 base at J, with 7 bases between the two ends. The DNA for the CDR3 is TGTGCCAGCTCGACAGGTTCTGGAAACACCATATATTTT. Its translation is CASSTGSGNTIYF.